A single sample is the source of the 9 T cell receptor beta chains below, sequenced in a study of beta chain features in type 1 diabetes. TCRB transcripts that were expressed got sequenced, as all of the isolated RNA had been reverse transcribed. Measured with immunoSEQ multiplex PCR; TCRdb has only the in-frame clones, and not every one. The table has some 400,000 clones, roughly 16% seen once. Sequencing was done on a sample of naive CD4+ T cells from blood. The receptors were gathered from a young woman in good health.

The chain couples TRBV29-1 to TRBJ2-3; TRBD2 aligns across 8 bases. The CDR3 has 16 amino acids. Germline V lookup: CDR1 SQVTM, CDR2 ANQGSEA. V lost 6 bases and J lost 2; bases outside the gene matches: 13. Here the CDR3 reads CSVGTSLTSATDTQYF. CDR3 in DNA: TGCAGCGTCGGTACTAGTTTGACTAGCGCCACAGATACGCAGTATTTT.

The chain is built from TRBV28 and TRBJ2-3; TRBD2 might be the D (5 bases). V was clipped by 8 bases and J by 2 bases, with 23 bases between them. CDR1 and CDR2 (germline): MDHEN, SYDVKM. The CDR3 extends over 17 amino acids. This CDR3 is CASGLRSPRTVTDTQYF. As DNA, the CDR3 is TGTGCCAGCGGACTTAGATCCCCGAGGACCGTCACAGATACGCAGTATTTT.

The table lists this clone with a few counts. The chain carries TRBV5-1 and TRBJ2-3; D gene uncertain. Trimming left V 1 base short and J 2 bases short, with 8 bases between. The CDR3 is 14 amino acids. Germline loops: CDR1 SGHRS, CDR2 YFSETQ. CDR3 in DNA: TGCGCCAGCAGCTTGAGCAGGAACACAGATACGCAGTATTTT. Translated, it gives CASSLSRNTDTQYF.

V and J are TRBV6-6 and TRBJ2-1; perhaps TRBD1 as D (7 bases). Germline V gene lookup returns CDR1 MNHNY and CDR2 SVGAGI (reference sequence). The germline V and J ends were trimmed by 5 bases and 10 bases, with 12 bases remaining between them. This CDR3 has 12 amino acids. The CDR3 here is CASSRPGGEQFF. The CDR3 coding sequence is TGTGCCAGCAGTCGCCCAGGGGGGGAGCAGTTCTTC.

The V gene is TRBV29-1, the J gene TRBJ1-1; 8 nucleotides match TRBD1. CDR1 is SQVTM and CDR2 is ANQGSEA in the germline V gene. The V segment lost 6 bases and the J segment 4 bases; nucleotides outside the gene matches: 7. This CDR3 contains 13 residues. CDR3 nucleotide sequence: TGCAGCGTCTCACAGGGGGGCAGCACTGAAGCTTTCTTT. This sequence encodes CSVSQGGSTEAFF.

This clone has a handful of counts. The CDR3 reads CASSSGTTKNIQYF. The CDR3 coding sequence is TGTGCCAGCAGCTCGGGGACAACGAAAAACATTCAGTACTTC. This sequence joins TRBV7-3 and TRBJ2-4; maybe TRBD1 (6 bases). The V and J ends lost 4 bases and 4 bases respectively, with 11 bases between them. CDR3 size: 14 residues. Germline loops: CDR1 SGHTA, CDR2 FQGTGA.

This clone was counted a few times. This sequence joins TRBV9 and TRBJ2-7; 7 nucleotides agree with TRBD2. CDR3 length: 14 residues. Germline CDR1 is SGDLS and CDR2 is YYNGEE. V lost 1 base, J lost 5 bases, and 6 bases stayed unmatched. The CDR3 loop reads CASSVLTGGHEQYF. CDR3 coding DNA: TGTGCCAGCAGCGTACTTACGGGGGGTCACGAGCAGTACTTC.

V gene TRBV20-1 combines with J gene TRBJ2-4; TRBD1 is a possible D gene (5 bases). CDR1 is DFQATT, CDR2 SNEGSKA, per germline (reference sequence). The V gene lost 3 bases and the J gene lost 16 bases, with 16 bases spanning the gap. This CDR3 has 11 residues. Written as DNA, the CDR3 is TGCAGTGCTAGCCCGGCCAGGGCTTCATACTTC. It is translated as CSASPARASYF.

This clone was counted a few times. The chain uses TRBV30 and TRBJ1-5; tentative D call: TRBD1 (5 bases). CDR3 length equals 14 residues. The germline V gene encodes CDR1 GTSNPN and CDR2 SVGIG (reference sequence). With 5 bases removed from V and 7 bases from J, the gap between germline ends came to 18 bases. As DNA, the CDR3 is TGTGCCTGGGGCGAGCAGGGTACGATCCAGCCCCAGCATTTT. This encodes CAWGEQGTIQPQHF.